The sequence of this T cell receptor beta chain was determined in a study of identical twins. This clonotype occurred many times. Its antigen is still unknown. Trimming removed 3 bases from V and 2 bases from J; junction bases left unmatched: 3. This CDR3 contains 14 residues. Overall study findings and caveats: Beta out-of-frame sequences displayed a weaker excess of sharing between twins. For zero-insertion analyses, partial confounding could come from invariant MAIT and iNKT cells. These conclusions were based on statistical analysis (cross-sectional, not following the same donors).

Each CDR3 protein gets one entry after TCRdb re-called the 5' RACE reads with MiXCR. Among 250,000 or so distinct CDR3 sequences listed, 5.5% to 7% were seen once. Another study also made use of these data, one on yellow fever vaccine responses in identical twins.

V usage is TRBV12-3 or TRBV12-4 and J usage is TRBJ1-2; TRBD1 aligns across 7 bases. The source of this sequence is a woman aged 18-30 years in good health. Sequenced material: memory (CD45RO+) T cells sorted from blood. The chain's CDR3 is CASSFRGRNYGYTF. The CDR3 bases are TGTGCCAGCAGTTTTAGGGGGCGAAACTATGGCTACACCTTC.